This TCR beta chain was recorded in a study of T cells after yellow fever vaccination. This clonotype was counted only a few times. This CDR3 contains 14 residues. The V end lost 3 bases, the J end lost 0 bases, and 10 bases lay between the germline ends. Germline lookup yields CDR1 SGHKS and CDR2 YYEKEE (reference sequence). Each CDR3 protein is one row after TCRdb ran MiXCR on the 5' RACE reads. Here the sample spans hundreds of thousands of distinct CDR3 sequences, around 19% being singletons. The specimen was PBMCs, collected before the yellow fever booster vaccination. The receptor was isolated from a young man who received the YFV17D yellow fever vaccine. The chain joins TRBV5-5 to TRBJ2-7, with D perhaps TRBD1 (6 bases). CDR3 nucleotide sequence: TGTGCCAGCAGCTGGACAGATAGCTCCTACGAGCAGTACTTC. This sequence encodes CASSWTDSSYEQYF.